This T cell receptor (beta chain) was captured in a study of CD4 T cells in lung cancer (dated by TCRdb to between 2018 and 2020). About the full investigation: In the study, blood T cells from NSCLC patients were screened for responses to candidate mutation-encoded neoepitopes, and neoantigen-specific CD4+ T-cell clones and TCRs were isolated. Tumor and non-adjacent lung tissue were obtained from several patients undergoing curative-intent resections for stage I-III non-small cell lung cancer. Lung adenocarcinoma or squamous cell carcinoma was present in the resected patients, who were aged 60 to 69 at blood donation and were mostly former smokers. Treatments received by the patients before blood donation included platinum chemotherapy, and some patients received nivolumab or pembrolizumab. Deep sequencing of TCRB was used to follow the frequency of neoantigen-specific clonotypes in tumor resections, non-adjacent lung and cultured T-cell products.

This clone has a single count. The antigen it recognizes is unknown. No qualities accompany the bases; no much larger clone lies one base away. Preparation of the library involved the immunoSEQ multiplex PCR assay. Qiagen DNeasy or QIAamp micro DNA kits were used to isolate DNA, and the Adaptive Biotechnology human TCRB sequencing kit was used to sequence TCRB. An Illumina MiSeq was used to sequence the TCRB libraries. The study's processing was this. The kit provider's software was used to analyze TCRB sequence data, and Fisher's exact test was used to test clonotype templates for tumor enrichment. TCRdb took over this immuneACCESS table, retaining in-frame rearrangements with V and J assigned. Such tables are incomplete; in checked studies, under half of the missing clones stem from an unresolved V gene, and the remainder is unexplained. V and J calls and clone size come straight from that table; D and trimming were deduced from the DNA. The sample table lists a few thousand clones, 74% of them with a count of one. 16% of the sample is in the top ten clones.

Cut back by 6 bases and 5 bases, the V and J ends lie 17 bases apart. The cysteine opens and the phenylalanine closes a CDR3 of 14 amino acids. Only CDR3 DNA is held: 42 bases, read in frame from base 1. Based on the germline V gene, the CDR1 and CDR2 sequences are SGHRS and YFSETQ. The research as a whole found: Some responses derived from blood might reflect in vitro priming of naive T cells or cross-reactivity instead of memory responses to the cancer.

This clonotype was obtained from a man in his fifties or sixties with non-small cell lung cancer. The rearranged segments are TRBV5-1 and TRBJ1-1; TRBD1 could be the D gene, as 5 bases match. The sample comprised lung tumor tissue. This receptor carries the CDR3 CASTRGGAGTEAFF. DNA sequence: TGCGCCAGCACCCGGGGGGGTGCGGGGACTGAAGCTTTCTTT.